This TCR beta chain originates from a study of OX40 agonist ivuxolimab in advanced cancers. Points from the study as a whole: Expanded peripheral T-cell antigen specificity went undetermined.

TCRdb keeps only in-frame clones here, not all; method: immunoSEQ multiplex PCR. The sample includes tens of thousands of clones, roughly nine tenths seen only once; the top ten take about 0.99%. Germline-derived CDR1 and CDR2 are LNHDA and SQIVND (reference sequence). CDR3 length: 18 amino acids. V was shortened by 5 bases and J by 0 bases, with 22 bases between the two germline ends. Baseline, cycle 4 day 1, and cycle 7 day 1 were the blood sampling points. Concerning this clone: Its antigen is still unknown.

This chain connects TRBV19 to TRBJ1-2; D is possibly TRBD1 (5 bases). Sample: CD4+ or CD8+ T cells sorted from blood, taken in a trial of the OX40 agonist ivuxolimab. The source of this sequence is an adult with an advanced solid tumor such as melanoma, head and neck, liver or kidney cancer. The CDR3 bases are TGTGCCAGTAGTCTCGAGAGGACGGGGCGCGTCCCTAACTATGGCTACACCTTC. It encodes CASSLERTGRVPNYGYTF.